Presented here are 5 T cell receptor beta chains from one specimen sequenced in a study of cytomegalovirus exposure and HLA in healthy donors. With 60 Vbeta and 13 Jbeta primers, the PCR was carried out. Method: immunoSEQ multiplex PCR; TCRdb's copy keeps in-frame clones and lacks some. The sample contains under 100,000 clones, around 70% of which appear only once. Sequencing input: PBMCs. These receptors all come from a woman between 45 and 65 years old in good health and CMV-seropositive.

This clone was recorded a few times. The V gene is TRBV4-1, the J gene TRBJ2-7; TRBD2 matches 12 bases. Per the germline V gene, CDR1 is MGHRA and CDR2 is YSYEKL. The CDR3 is 19 residues long. Trimming at V came to 1 base and at J to 6 bases, leaving 16 bases not matched to a gene. For the CDR3, the DNA is TGCGCCAGCAGCCAAGTCCGGCTAGCGGGAGGGCCCCACGGGAGCGAGCAGTACTTC. It is translated as CASSQVRLAGGPHGSEQYF.

The chain recombines TRBV28 with TRBJ1-6; D call uncertain. The ends were cut back, 3 bases at V and 9 bases at J, with 12 bases in the middle. CDR1 is MDHEN and CDR2 is SYDVKM in the germline V gene. The CDR3 consists of 14 residues. CDR3 loop: CASSLAGRSSPLHF. Written as DNA, the CDR3 is TGTGCCAGCAGTTTGGCAGGCCGAAGTTCACCCCTCCACTTT.

The chain has TRBV7-3 and TRBJ1-2, with 7 bases identical to TRBD1. CDR1 is SGHTA and CDR2 is FQGTGA in the germline V gene. This CDR3 region has 14 residues. Losses at the gene ends were 5 bases for V and 6 bases for J; bases not matched to a gene: 9. CDR3 in DNA: TGTGCCAGCAGCCCAGGCTTCGGGACAGATGGCTACACCTTC. Amino acid sequence: CASSPGFGTDGYTF. The full variable domain, in which reference TRBV7-3 and TRBJ1-2 provide the parts outside the CDR3, is GAGVSQTPSNKVTEKGKYVELRCDPISGHTALYWYRQSLGQGPEFLIYFQGTGAADDSGLPNDRFFAVRPEGSVSTLKIQRTERGDSAVYLCASSPGFGTDGYTFGSGTRLTVV.

The chain is built from TRBV5-6 and TRBJ1-2, with a weak D call TRBD1 (5 bases). Trimming stripped 0 bases from V and 1 base from J, with 10 bases between. The CDR3 is 15 residues long. Looked up from germline, CDR1 is SGHDT and CDR2 is YYEEEE. The CDR3 DNA follows: TGTGCCAGCAGCTTGGATACGGGACTTAACTATGGCTACACCTTC. Amino acids: CASSLDTGLNYGYTF.

The chain recombines TRBV4-1 with TRBJ2-1; TRBD1 matches at 11 bases. The J segment lost 5 bases and the V segment lost 4 bases, leaving 4 bases of the junction unmatched. The length of the CDR3 is 15 residues. Germline loops: CDR1 MGHRA, CDR2 YSYEKL. CDR3 coding DNA: TGCGCCAGCAGCCCAGGACAGGGGGCGAACAATGAGCAGTTCTTC. Translation: CASSPGQGANNEQFF.